These 17 T cell receptor beta chains came from one sample sequenced in a study of blood T cell repertoires in COVID-19. The repertoire was sequenced with immunoSEQ multiplex PCR; TCRdb's copy has only in-frame clones and lacks some. In the table there are approximately 250,000 clones, approximately 90% of which are singletons. The sequencing sample was made of PBMCs or T cells enriched from blood (not recorded which). Receptor source: a woman in her thirties or forties with acute COVID-19.

The rearrangement joins TRBV29-1 to TRBJ1-5, with 8 bases identical to TRBD1. The CDR3 extends over 14 amino acids. V shed 7 bases, J shed 2 bases, and the junction held 7 bases outside the gene matches. Germline V lookup: CDR1 SQVTM, CDR2 ANQGSEA. The CDR3 DNA sequence: TGCAGCGCCTGGACAGGGTTTGGCAATCAGCCCCAGCATTTT. Translation: CSAWTGFGNQPQHF.

The genes are TRBV7-2 and TRBJ2-7, with TRBD2 matching over 13 bases. CDR1 SGHTA and CDR2 FQGNSA come from the germline V gene. This CDR3 is built from 15 residues. Trimming cost V 5 bases and J 7 bases; bases outside gene matches: 8. CDR3 sequence (DNA): TGTGCCAGCAGCCAACTAGCGGGGGGGCCGGAAGAGCAGTACTTC. This gives the protein CASSQLAGGPEEQYF. The variable domain in full, with the rest retrieved from reference TRBV7-2 and TRBJ2-7, is GAGVSQSPSNKVTEKGKDVELRCDPISGHTALYWYRQSLGQGLEFLIYFQGNSAPDKSGLPSDRFSAERTGGSVSTLTIQRTQQEDSAVYLCASSQLAGGPEEQYFGPGTRLTVT.

This clone has just a few counts. This sequence joins TRBV2 and TRBJ2-1, with 9 bases that match TRBD1. The CDR3 has 14 amino acids. With 9 bases clipped from V and 4 bases from J, the junction kept 7 bases outside the gene matches. Germline values: CDR1 SNHLY, CDR2 FYNNEI. In nucleotides, the CDR3 is TGTGCCAGATCCTCCGGGACAGGGTACAATGAGCAGTTCTTC. This translates into CARSSGTGYNEQFF.

The gene calls are TRBV5-1 and TRBJ2-5; 7 bases match TRBD1. The germline CDR1 and CDR2 sequences are SGHRS and YFSETQ. The J segment lost 6 bases and the V segment lost 4 bases, leaving 12 bases of the junction unmatched. The CDR3 is 15 residues long. The CDR3 region has the DNA TGCGCCAGCAGCGACCGACCGGCAGGGGGTCAGACCCAGTACTTC. The encoded protein is CASSDRPAGGQTQYF.

The gene calls are TRBV5-1 and TRBJ1-1; tentatively, D is TRBD1 (5 bases). Trimming took 4 bases from V and 0 from J, leaving 7 bases between them. CDR3 length: 13 residues. The germline gives CDR1 SGHRS, CDR2 YFSETQ. CDR3 region: CASSIRVNTEAFF. CDR3 bases: TGCGCCAGCAGCATCAGGGTGAACACTGAAGCTTTCTTT.

The genes are TRBV20-1 and TRBJ2-5; D may be TRBD1 (6 bases). CDR3 length: 13 residues. V gave up 3 bases and J gave up 5 bases, with 13 bases separating them. Germline V gene data show CDR1 as DFQATT and CDR2 as SNEGSKA (reference sequence). The CDR3 sequence: CSASPRGRETQYF. CDR3 in DNA: TGCAGTGCTAGTCCCAGGGGCCGGGAGACCCAGTACTTC.

The chain links TRBV12-1 to TRBJ2-7; the table assigns TRBD2, which was not confirmed against the DNA. TRBV12-1 is a pseudogene segment. The CDR3 contains 14 residues. CDR3 sequence: CASSFEPRYYEQYV. Written as DNA, the CDR3 is TGTGCCAGCAGCTTTGAGCCGAGATACTACGAGCAGTACGTC.

J is TRBJ1-5 and V is TRBV4-2; 8 bases line up with TRBD1. V trimming: 4 bases; J trimming: 5 bases; junction bases outside the gene matches: 4. The V gene's germline CDR1 is LGHNA and CDR2 YNFKEQ. The CDR3 has 14 residues. Here the CDR3 DNA reads TGTGCCAGCAGCCCGGACAGGGTTCATCAGCCCCAGCATTTT. Amino acids: CASSPDRVHQPQHF.

The rearrangement joins TRBV30 to TRBJ2-7, with TRBD1 identical over 12 bases. Germline V gene sequence: CDR1 GTSNPN, CDR2 SVGIG (reference sequence). The CDR3 totals 17 residues. V was pared by 2 bases and J by 7 bases, with 15 bases of the junction left unmatched. CDR3 in amino acids: CAWSSASGTGGAWEQYV. Here the CDR3 DNA reads TGTGCCTGGAGTTCCGCCTCCGGGACAGGGGGCGCGTGGGAGCAGTACGTC.

The chain joins TRBV2 to TRBJ2-5; 9 nucleotides line up with TRBD1. CDR3 length: 13 residues. CDR1 SNHLY and CDR2 FYNNEI come from the germline V gene. V lost 6 bases to trimming and J lost 5 bases; unmatched junction nucleotides: 4. The chain's CDR3 is CASSRDRVETQYF. The DNA for the CDR3 is TGTGCCAGCAGCCGGGACAGGGTCGAGACCCAGTACTTC.

J is TRBJ2-2 and V is TRBV7-2; 8 bases are a match to TRBD1. Per the germline V gene, CDR1 is SGHTA and CDR2 is FQGNSA. The CDR3 consists of 16 residues. V lost 2 bases to trimming and J lost 2 bases; unmatched junction nucleotides: 4. CDR3 in DNA: TGTGCCAGCAGCTTAAAGGGACAGGTTAACACCGGGGAGCTGTTTTTT. Protein: CASSLKGQVNTGELFF.

This clone was detected a few times. The chain uses TRBV24-1 and TRBJ2-2; 16 bases fit TRBD2. Germline V gene sequence: CDR1 KGHDR, CDR2 SFDVKD. V lost 4 bases, J lost 7 bases, and 11 bases stayed unmatched. The CDR3 spans 19 residues. The CDR3 protein is CATSDPGTSGRGIDGELFF. The CDR3 nucleotides read TGTGCCACCAGTGACCCCGGGACTAGCGGGAGGGGAATAGACGGGGAGCTGTTTTTT.

The rearrangement uses TRBV3-1 (or the pseudogene TRBV3-2) and TRBJ2-1, with D perhaps matching TRBD1 (5 bases). V was trimmed by 0 bases and J by 0 bases, leaving 24 bases between them. Germline assignment: CDR1 LGHDT and CDR2 YNNKEL (reference sequence). CDR3 length: 21 residues. This CDR3 is CASSQDWAGQKDPSSYNEQFF. The CDR3, as DNA: TGTGCCAGCAGCCAAGATTGGGCAGGGCAAAAGGACCCGAGCTCCTACAATGAGCAGTTCTTC.

The rearrangement joins TRBV5-1 to TRBJ2-5, with D uncertain. Germline-derived CDR1 and CDR2 are SGHRS and YFSETQ. V shed 4 bases and J shed 5 bases, with 9 bases lying between them. The CDR3 runs 12 residues. The CDR3 DNA sequence: TGCGCCAGCAGCCCGGGTGGGGAGACCCAGTACTTC. This encodes CASSPGGETQYF.

The chain uses TRBV7-9 and TRBJ1-6; D uncertain. Trimming removed 4 bases at V and 8 bases at J, with 9 bases between. CDR1 is SEHNR and CDR2 is FQNEAQ in the germline V gene (reference sequence). CDR3 length: 13 amino acids. The CDR3 sequence: CASSSYSDSPLHF. The DNA of the CDR3 is TGTGCCAGCAGCTCGTATTCTGATTCACCCCTCCACTTT.

The chain employs TRBV5-1 and TRBJ1-2; 11 bases match TRBD1. V dropped 0 bases and J dropped 8; count of bases not matched to a gene: 15. Germline V gives CDR1 SGHRS, CDR2 YFSETQ. CDR3 length: 18 amino acids. The CDR3 loop is CASSLDGQGANMGGGYTF. The DNA of the CDR3 is TGCGCCAGCAGCTTGGACGGACAGGGGGCTAACATGGGAGGCGGCTACACCTTC. The entire variable domain, with the rest obtained from reference TRBV5-1 and TRBJ1-2, is as follows: KAGVTQTPRYLIKTRGQQVTLSCSPISGHRSVSWYQQTPGQGLQFLFEYFSETQRNKGNFPGRFSGRQFSNSRSEMNVSTLELGDSALYLCASSLDGQGANMGGGYTFGSGTRLTVV.

The J gene is TRBJ2-1, the V gene TRBV6-4; TRBD2 agrees at 9 bases. CDR3 size: 15 residues. V was clipped by 4 bases and J by 9 bases; unmatched bases: 10. The V gene's germline CDR1 is MRHNA and CDR2 SNTAGT. Written as DNA, the CDR3 is TGTGCCAGCAGTGCCGACACGGGACTAGCAGCTGAGCAGTTCTTC. Translation gives CASSADTGLAAEQFF.